Listed below are T cell receptor beta chains from one sample, sequenced in a study of Ad26.COV2.S vaccination and SARS-CoV-2 variants. Assay: immunoSEQ multiplex PCR; the TCRdb copy retains only in-frame clones and omits some. Among 440,000 or so clones listed, roughly 90% were seen once. Sequenced here: peripheral blood, sampled in a trial of Ad26.COV2.S vaccine versus placebo. These receptor sequences come from a person aged 18-60 years who received the Ad26.COV2.S COVID-19 vaccine or a placebo. Both conserved end residues are part of each CDR3. The D gene is left open where the match is weak. Part of the rows lack a size; the others show once, few, many or a class for expanded clones.

d_gene: TRBD1; v_gene: TRBV4-1; abundance: NA; j_gene: TRBJ2-7; CDR3nt: TGCGCCAGCAGCCAGTTACTTCGGGACAGGGTCTACGAGCAGTACTTC; CDR3aa: CASSQLLRDRVYEQYF
d_gene: NA; v_gene: TRBV5-1; abundance: NA; j_gene: TRBJ2-1; CDR3nt: TGCGCCAGCAGCTTTCGGACTCAGAGCTCCTACAATGAGCAGTTCTTC; CDR3aa: CASSFRTQSSYNEQFF
d_gene: TRBD1; v_gene: TRBV6-5; abundance: NA; j_gene: TRBJ1-2; CDR3nt: TGTGCCAGCAGTTTTCAATCCGGGACAGTCGAACGCTACACCTTC; CDR3aa: CASSFQSGTVERYTF
d_gene: NA; v_gene: TRBV6-2/TRBV6-3; abundance: few; j_gene: TRBJ2-7; CDR3nt: TGTGCCAGCAGCCGCGGGCGCGGGGAACTCTCCGAGCAGTACTTC; CDR3aa: CASSRGRGELSEQYF
d_gene: TRBD2; v_gene: TRBV19; abundance: NA; j_gene: TRBJ2-3; CDR3nt: TGTGCCAGTAGTAAGGGTAGCGGGGGAAGTGGAGTCGGTACGCAGTATTTT; CDR3aa: CASSKGSGGSGVGTQYF
d_gene: TRBD2; v_gene: TRBV4-1; abundance: once; j_gene: TRBJ2-3; CDR3nt: TGCGCCAGCAGCCAAGGACTAGCCGAGGATACGCAGTATTTT; CDR3aa: CASSQGLAEDTQYF
d_gene: NA; v_gene: TRBV29-1; abundance: once; j_gene: TRBJ1-1; CDR3nt: TGCAGCGTCCACAGGGACGGGAGGAACACTGAAGCTTTCTTT; CDR3aa: CSVHRDGRNTEAFF
d_gene: NA; v_gene: TRBV5-5; abundance: NA; j_gene: TRBJ2-7; CDR3nt: TGTGCCAGCAGCTTACGGTGGGAACCCGGCTCCTACGAGCAGTACTTC; CDR3aa: CASSLRWEPGSYEQYF
d_gene: NA; v_gene: TRBV28; abundance: NA; j_gene: TRBJ1-1; CDR3nt: TGTGCCAGCAGTTTAAGGAACACTGAAGCTTTCTTT; CDR3aa: CASSLRNTEAFF
d_gene: TRBD2; v_gene: TRBV28; abundance: NA; j_gene: TRBJ2-5; CDR3nt: TGTGCCAGCAGTTTTGTAGCGGGGCAAGAGACCCAGTACTTC; CDR3aa: CASSFVAGQETQYF
d_gene: NA; v_gene: TRBV12-3/TRBV12-4; abundance: NA; j_gene: TRBJ1-1; CDR3nt: TGTGCCAGCAGTTCCGAGAGGTCTGAAGCTTTCTTT; CDR3aa: CASSSERSEAFF
d_gene: NA; v_gene: TRBV12-3/TRBV12-4; abundance: NA; j_gene: TRBJ1-1; CDR3nt: TGTGCCAGCAGTTTAGGGCCGGCTTTCTTT; CDR3aa: CASSLGPAFF
d_gene: NA; v_gene: TRBV7-9; abundance: NA; j_gene: TRBJ1-3; CDR3nt: TGTGCCAGCAGCTCCGGACAGAACTCTGGAAACACCATATATTTT; CDR3aa: CASSSGQNSGNTIYF
d_gene: NA; v_gene: TRBV7-2; abundance: NA; j_gene: TRBJ2-5; CDR3nt: TGTGCCAGCAGCTGGGGGGTGTTCCAAGAGACCCAGTACTTC; CDR3aa: CASSWGVFQETQYF
d_gene: TRBD1; v_gene: TRBV6-5; abundance: NA; j_gene: TRBJ1-6; CDR3nt: TGTGCCAGCAACGGACAGGGTAATTCACCCCTCCACTTT; CDR3aa: CASNGQGNSPLHF
d_gene: NA; v_gene: TRBV28; abundance: NA; j_gene: TRBJ2-7; CDR3nt: TGTGCCAGCAGTGCGGGACAGTCCTACGAGCAGTACTTC; CDR3aa: CASSAGQSYEQYF
d_gene: TRBD2; v_gene: TRBV29-1; abundance: NA; j_gene: TRBJ2-1; CDR3nt: TGCAGCGTTGAACACCTAGCGGGCTACAATGAGCAGTTCTTC; CDR3aa: CSVEHLAGYNEQFF
d_gene: NA; v_gene: TRBV5-1; abundance: NA; j_gene: TRBJ2-3; CDR3nt: TGCGCCAGCCGAGGGGGACCAAGCACAGATACGCAGTATTTT; CDR3aa: CASRGGPSTDTQYF
d_gene: TRBD1; v_gene: TRBV7-2; abundance: few; j_gene: TRBJ1-2; CDR3nt: TGTGCCAGCAACACCGGGACAGCTAACTATGGCTACACCTTC; CDR3aa: CASNTGTANYGYTF
d_gene: NA; v_gene: TRBV4-1; abundance: NA; j_gene: TRBJ1-3; CDR3nt: TGCGCCAGCAGCCAGCACAGGGAACAGGGCTCTGGAAACACCATATATTTT; CDR3aa: CASSQHREQGSGNTIYF
d_gene: NA; v_gene: TRBV4-3; abundance: NA; j_gene: TRBJ1-2; CDR3nt: TGCGCCAGCAGCCAAGTATCACACAGGCCCCCAGTACGGCATAACTATGGCTACACCTTC; CDR3aa: CASSQVSHRPPVRHNYGYTF
d_gene: NA; v_gene: TRBV6-2/TRBV6-3; abundance: NA; j_gene: TRBJ2-7; CDR3nt: TGTGCCAGCAGTTACGGGGGGCCGAGGGTTACCTACGAGCAGTACTTC; CDR3aa: CASSYGGPRVTYEQYF
d_gene: NA; v_gene: TRBV11-2; abundance: NA; j_gene: TRBJ2-2; CDR3nt: TGTGCCAGCAGCTTATTTTGGGACAAGAACACCGGGGAGCTGTTTTTT; CDR3aa: CASSLFWDKNTGELFF
d_gene: NA; v_gene: TRBV2; abundance: NA; j_gene: TRBJ1-4; CDR3nt: TGTGCCAGCAGGGGTGTGACAGAACGACTAGCAACTAATGAAAAACTGTTTTTT; CDR3aa: CASRGVTERLATNEKLFF
d_gene: TRBD1; v_gene: TRBV3-1/TRBV3-2; abundance: NA; j_gene: TRBJ1-1; CDR3nt: TGTGCCAGCAGCCGAGACAGGGCCCCGAACACTGAAGCTTTCTTT; CDR3aa: CASSRDRAPNTEAFF
d_gene: TRBD2; v_gene: TRBV5-4; abundance: NA; j_gene: TRBJ2-1; CDR3nt: TGTGCCAGCAGCTCTCGATTAGCGGGCAGCTCCTACAATGAGCAGTTCTTC; CDR3aa: CASSSRLAGSSYNEQFF
d_gene: TRBD1; v_gene: TRBV19; abundance: NA; j_gene: TRBJ2-1; CDR3nt: TGTGCCAGTAGCAGGGACAGGGGTAATGAGCAGTTCTTC; CDR3aa: CASSRDRGNEQFF
d_gene: NA; v_gene: TRBV20-1; abundance: NA; j_gene: TRBJ1-1; CDR3nt: TGCAGTGCTAGTTCAGGGGTTCGAACTGAAGCTTTCTTT; CDR3aa: CSASSGVRTEAFF
d_gene: NA; v_gene: TRBV11-3; abundance: NA; j_gene: TRBJ2-2; CDR3nt: TGTGCCAGCAGCTTAATGGGCGGGAACACCGGGGAGCTGTTTTTT; CDR3aa: CASSLMGGNTGELFF
d_gene: NA; v_gene: TRBV7-9; abundance: few; j_gene: TRBJ1-1; CDR3nt: TGTGCCAGCTCCCTTAAGGACCTGCACACTGAAGCTTTCTTT; CDR3aa: CASSLKDLHTEAFF
d_gene: TRBD1; v_gene: TRBV6-5; abundance: few; j_gene: TRBJ1-1; CDR3nt: TGTGCCAGCTCGGGACAGGGGAACACTGAAGCTTTCTTT; CDR3aa: CASSGQGNTEAFF
d_gene: NA; v_gene: TRBV6-1; abundance: NA; j_gene: TRBJ2-5; CDR3nt: TGTGCCAGCAGTGAACTCTTGGGGCCACCGACCCAGTACTTC; CDR3aa: CASSELLGPPTQYF
d_gene: NA; v_gene: TRBV4-3; abundance: NA; j_gene: TRBJ1-5; CDR3nt: TGCGCCAGCAGCCAAGTGGCGCAAACGGGCAATCAGCCCCAGCATTTT; CDR3aa: CASSQVAQTGNQPQHF
d_gene: TRBD2; v_gene: TRBV11-2; abundance: NA; j_gene: TRBJ2-5; CDR3nt: TGTGCCAGCAGCTTCTCTAGCGGGGGGGCTATTGAGACCCAGTACTTC; CDR3aa: CASSFSSGGAIETQYF
d_gene: NA; v_gene: TRBV6-1; abundance: NA; j_gene: TRBJ2-7; CDR3nt: TGTGCCAGCAGTGAGGCCCTCGGCTACGAGCAGTACTTC; CDR3aa: CASSEALGYEQYF
d_gene: NA; v_gene: TRBV30; abundance: NA; j_gene: TRBJ2-3; CDR3nt: TGTGCCTGGAGTGTCAGCGTCGGCTGGATGGCTAGCACAGATACGCAGTATTTT; CDR3aa: CAWSVSVGWMASTDTQYF
d_gene: TRBD1; v_gene: TRBV5-8; abundance: NA; j_gene: TRBJ1-1; CDR3nt: TGTGCCAGCAGACGGACAGGGGGCGCGCGCACTGAAGCTTTCTTT; CDR3aa: CASRRTGGARTEAFF
d_gene: NA; v_gene: TRBV4-1; abundance: NA; j_gene: TRBJ2-3; CDR3nt: TGCGCCAGCAGCCAAGCGACCAGCACAGATACGCAGTATTTT; CDR3aa: CASSQATSTDTQYF
d_gene: NA; v_gene: TRBV9; abundance: NA; j_gene: TRBJ2-3; CDR3nt: TGTGCCAGCAGCGTAGACAGATCCACAGATACGCAGTATTTT; CDR3aa: CASSVDRSTDTQYF
d_gene: NA; v_gene: TRBV27; abundance: NA; j_gene: TRBJ1-1; CDR3nt: TGTGCCAGCACCCTAGGGGTTAACACTGAAGCTTTCTTT; CDR3aa: CASTLGVNTEAFF
d_gene: TRBD1; v_gene: TRBV7-2; abundance: NA; j_gene: TRBJ1-2; CDR3nt: TGTGCCAGCAGTGAGAGGTTTGGGCAGGGGGCGTGGAACTATGGCTACACCTTC; CDR3aa: CASSERFGQGAWNYGYTF
d_gene: TRBD2; v_gene: TRBV24-1; abundance: NA; j_gene: TRBJ2-2; CDR3nt: TGTGCCACCAGTGACCAACCGGGACTAGCGGTAGTAAGGGAGCTGTTTTTT; CDR3aa: CATSDQPGLAVVRELFF
d_gene: NA; v_gene: TRBV5-5; abundance: NA; j_gene: TRBJ1-4; CDR3nt: TGTGCCAGCAGCTTTACTACAACTAATGAAAAACTGTTTTTT; CDR3aa: CASSFTTTNEKLFF
d_gene: NA; v_gene: TRBV7-9; abundance: few; j_gene: TRBJ1-2; CDR3nt: TGTGCCAGCAGCTTAGATGGGGTTAACTATGGCTACACCTTC; CDR3aa: CASSLDGVNYGYTF
d_gene: NA; v_gene: TRBV6-1; abundance: NA; j_gene: TRBJ2-2; CDR3nt: TGTGCCAGCAGTGAGGGTCATAACACCGGGGAGCTGTTTTTT; CDR3aa: CASSEGHNTGELFF
d_gene: TRBD1; v_gene: TRBV29-1; abundance: NA; j_gene: TRBJ2-7; CDR3nt: TGCAGCGTTGAAACAAGTTGGGGACAGGGGGCTTCCTACGAGCAGTACTTC; CDR3aa: CSVETSWGQGASYEQYF
d_gene: TRBD1; v_gene: TRBV2; abundance: NA; j_gene: TRBJ2-2; CDR3nt: TGTGCCAGCTACAGGGGATTGGGCACCGGGGAGCTGTTTTTT; CDR3aa: CASYRGLGTGELFF
d_gene: TRBD2; v_gene: TRBV3-1/TRBV3-2; abundance: NA; j_gene: TRBJ2-3; CDR3nt: TGTGCCAGCAGCCTCGGGACTAGCGCCGAGACGCAGTATTTT; CDR3aa: CASSLGTSAETQYF
d_gene: TRBD2; v_gene: TRBV3-1/TRBV3-2; abundance: NA; j_gene: TRBJ2-6; CDR3nt: TGTGCCAGCAGCCAAGGGCAGGGAGGGAACTCTGGGGCCAACGTCCTGACTTTC; CDR3aa: CASSQGQGGNSGANVLTF
d_gene: TRBD1; v_gene: TRBV4-3; abundance: NA; j_gene: TRBJ1-1; CDR3nt: TGCGCCAGCAGCCAGATTTCTTGGACAGGCCTCGTCCGGGGGGTGAACACTGAAGCTTTCTTT; CDR3aa: CASSQISWTGLVRGVNTEAFF
d_gene: NA; v_gene: TRBV5-1; abundance: NA; j_gene: TRBJ1-1; CDR3nt: TGCGCCAGCAGCTTGGGACAGACTAAGGAAGCTTTCTTT; CDR3aa: CASSLGQTKEAFF